Listed below are T cell receptor beta chains from one sample, sequenced in a study of cytomegalovirus exposure and HLA in healthy donors. Measured with immunoSEQ multiplex PCR; TCRdb has only the in-frame clones, and not every one. The sample records approximately 180,000 clones, more than 60% being singletons. The sequencing sample was made of PBMCs. These receptors were collected from a woman aged 25 to 39 in good health and CMV-seropositive. The CDR3 runs from the conserved cysteine through the conserved F or W. The D gene is left open where the match is weak. Size is stated for part of the rows, as once, few or many counts, or as a class when the clone is expanded.

TRBD1	TRBV19	once	TRBJ2-3	TGTGCCAGTAGTAGTGCCCAGGGGGCTTTAGGAACAGATACGCAGTATTTT	CASSSAQGALGTDTQYF
NA	TRBV18	NA	TRBJ2-2	TGTGCCAGCTCACAGCTATCAGGGGCCCTGAACACCGGGGAGCTGTTTTTT	CASSQLSGALNTGELFF
TRBD1	TRBV6-1	NA	TRBJ2-7	TGTGCCAGCAGTGAAGGACAGGGAGTCGCCTACGAGCAGTACTTC	CASSEGQGVAYEQYF
NA	TRBV30	NA	TRBJ1-2	TGTGCCTGGGCCCGGGGGAACTATGGCTACACCTTC	CAWARGNYGYTF
TRBD2	TRBV2	few	TRBJ2-1	TGTGCCAGCAGTGAAGAACGACTAGCGAATGAGCAGTTCTTC	CASSEERLANEQFF
TRBD1	TRBV5-6	few	TRBJ1-1	TGTGCCAGCAGCTTGAATAGGGGGCGGGCTGAAGCTTTCTTT	CASSLNRGRAEAFF
NA	TRBV28	once	TRBJ2-7	TGTGCCAGCAGTCCGGACTACTACGAGCAGTACTTC	CASSPDYYEQYF
NA	TRBV11-1	NA	TRBJ1-2	TGTGCCAGCAGTGCGACAGCTACTAACTATGGCTACACCTTC	CASSATATNYGYTF
NA	TRBV6-6	few	TRBJ2-2	TGTGCCAGCAAGGTCCGGCGGGGAGGAACCGGGGAGCTGTTTTTT	CASKVRRGGTGELFF
NA	TRBV7-2	few	TRBJ1-3	TGTGCCAGCAGCTTAGATCCAGGGTCTGGAAACACCATATATTTT	CASSLDPGSGNTIYF
NA	TRBV10-3	NA	TRBJ2-7	TGTGCCATCAGTGAGAAGTCTGAACAGGGCACACTACGACCTTTC	CAISEKSEQGTLRPF
TRBD1	TRBV4-3	NA	TRBJ2-1	TGCGCCAGCAGCCAAGATACAGGGGGCCTCTATGAGCAGTTCTTC	CASSQDTGGLYEQFF
NA	TRBV28	NA	TRBJ2-1	TGTGCCAGCAGTTTTGTACTAGCTGGTGAGCAGTTCTTC	CASSFVLAGEQFF
TRBD2	TRBV5-1	NA	TRBJ2-7	TGCGCCAGCAGCTTGGTAGCGGGGGGGCACGAGCAGTACTTC	CASSLVAGGHEQYF
NA	TRBV28	NA	TRBJ1-1	TGTGCCAGCAGTTTCCCCTTTGTAGTGAACACTGAAGCTTTCTTT	CASSFPFVVNTEAFF
NA	TRBV5-4	NA	TRBJ1-1	TGTGCCAGCAGGCTAGACAGACTGAACACTGAAGCTTTCTTT	CASRLDRLNTEAFF
TRBD1	TRBV27	NA	TRBJ2-2	TGTGCCAGCAGTCCCGACAGGGGGCGGATTTCCGGGGAGCTGTTTTTT	CASSPDRGRISGELFF
NA	TRBV5-1	NA	TRBJ2-7	TGCGCCAGCAGCTTGGCGGGGGGCGACTACGAGCAGTACTTC	CASSLAGGDYEQYF
TRBD1	TRBV28	NA	TRBJ2-7	TGTGCCAGCCGGACAGGTTCCTACGAGCAGTACTTC	CASRTGSYEQYF
NA	TRBV21-1	NA	TRBJ1-2	TGTGCCAGCACCACCCCGAAACAGGGTTACGGCTACACCTTC	CASTTPKQGYGYTF
NA	TRBV4-2	few	TRBJ2-1	TGTGCCAGCAGCCAAGAGCGGCTAGATTACAATGAGCAGTTCTTC	CASSQERLDYNEQFF
NA	TRBV7-6	NA	TRBJ2-3	TGTGCCAGCAGCTTTTATCTAAGGGGGGATACGCAGTATTTT	CASSFYLRGDTQYF
TRBD1	TRBV9	NA	TRBJ2-6	TGTGCCAGCAGCTCCCGGACAGGGGCGGTCTCTGGGGCCAACGTCCTGACTTTC	CASSSRTGAVSGANVLTF
TRBD2	TRBV5-1	few	TRBJ2-2	TGCGCCAGCAGCTTGGGACTAGCCAGCACCGGGGAGCTGTTTTTT	CASSLGLASTGELFF
NA	TRBV4-1	NA	TRBJ2-2	TGCGCCAGCAAGGTCACTAGTACCAGCACCGGGGAGCTGTTTTTT	CASKVTSTSTGELFF
NA	TRBV4-3	NA	TRBJ2-4	TGCGCCAGCAGCCAAGATGGCAGGGGATTGGGTATGGCCAAAAACATTCAGTACTTC	CASSQDGRGLGMAKNIQYF
TRBD2	TRBV18	NA	TRBJ2-7	TGTGCCAGCTCACCACCGACTAGCGGTTACGAGCAGTACTTC	CASSPPTSGYEQYF
TRBD1	TRBV5-1	NA	TRBJ1-4	TGCGCCAGCAGCTTGAACAGGGGGCGTGCTAATGAAAAACTGTTTTTT	CASSLNRGRANEKLFF
NA	TRBV7-2	NA	TRBJ2-5	TGTGCCAGCAGCTTACTTGGGGGGATTGAGACCCAGTACTTC	CASSLLGGIETQYF
TRBD1	TRBV5-1	NA	TRBJ1-2	TGCGCCAGCACGACCACAGGGGTAGGAGGCTACACCTTC	CASTTTGVGGYTF
TRBD2	TRBV2	few	TRBJ2-3	TGTGCCAGCCTTGTCACGGGCGGGGGGCCTAGCACAGATACGCAGTATTTT	CASLVTGGGPSTDTQYF
NA	TRBV9	NA	TRBJ1-5	TGTGCCAGCAGCGCGAACCGGGACGGGGGGGGCCAGCCCCAGCATTTT	CASSANRDGGGQPQHF
NA	TRBV29-1	NA	TRBJ2-3	TGCAGCGTTGAAACTACTGGCACAGATACGCAGTATTTT	CSVETTGTDTQYF
TRBD1	TRBV2	NA	TRBJ1-3	TGTGCCAGCCGGGACAGGGTTTACTCTGGAAACACCATATATTTT	CASRDRVYSGNTIYF
NA	TRBV5-1	NA	TRBJ2-2	TGCGCCAGCAGCTTCAAACAATACGCTGTTCGGGGTGTGGGGACCGGGGAGCTGTTTTTT	CASSFKQYAVRGVGTGELFF
TRBD2	TRBV27	NA	TRBJ2-2	TGTGCCAGCAGTTTCAGGGCTAGCGGGGTCGTGAGGACCGGGGAGCTGTTTTTT	CASSFRASGVVRTGELFF
TRBD1	TRBV27	NA	TRBJ1-1	TGTGCCAGCAGTTTGGGACAGGGGATTGGGGGCACTGAAGCTTTCTTT	CASSLGQGIGGTEAFF
NA	TRBV6-5	NA	TRBJ2-1	TGTGCCAGCGAAGCCGGCGGTAGGCAGTTCTTC	CASEAGGRQFF
TRBD1	TRBV5-1	few	TRBJ1-2	TGCGCCAGCAGCTTACGGGACAGGGGCGGGGGCTACACCTTC	CASSLRDRGGGYTF
NA	TRBV9	NA	TRBJ1-1	TGTGCCAGCAGCGAGGACAGTGGCACTGAAGCTTTCTTT	CASSEDSGTEAFF
TRBD1	TRBV28	NA	TRBJ1-1	TGTGCCAGCAGTATACGAGGGGGCGAGGTCACTGAAGCTTTCTTT	CASSIRGGEVTEAFF
NA	TRBV13	once	TRBJ2-7	TGTGCCAGCAGCCCGGACAGAAACAACCCCTACGAGCAGTACTTC	CASSPDRNNPYEQYF
TRBD1	TRBV7-8	NA	TRBJ1-1	TGTGCCAGCAGACAGGGACAGGGTGGGACTGAAGCTTTCTTT	CASRQGQGGTEAFF